This T cell receptor (beta chain) was identified during a study of technical replicates of blood from four donors. CDR1 MNHEY and CDR2 SMNVEV come from the germline V gene (reference sequence). This CDR3 has 15 amino acids. V gave up 3 bases and J gave up 0 bases, with 8 bases separating them. TCRdb's table, derived via immunoSEQ multiplex PCR, lists solely in-frame clones and lacks some. The sample lists around 70,000 clones, 95% seen once, with roughly 0.26% in the top ten. The chain is built from TRBV27 and TRBJ2-2; D might be TRBD1 (5 bases). Sequenced input: T cells isolated from PBMCs. The TCR was taken from a human donor in good health. The CDR3 sequence is CASSLLGANTGELFF. CDR3 coding DNA: TGTGCCAGCAGTTTGCTAGGGGCGAACACCGGGGAGCTGTTTTTT.